This TCR beta chain was observed in a study of blood T cells in healthy people across ages. Healthy Caucasians from Russia aged roughly 6 to 95 served as donors. CDR1 is MDHEN and CDR2 is SYDVKM in the germline V gene. CDR3 length: 15 amino acids. V lost 6 bases, J lost 5 bases, and 12 bases stayed unmatched. This clonotype appeared a few times. The authors ran a second PCR of 7 to 11 cycles using a sample-barcoded 5' primer and a J-beta primer mix. TCRdb fed the 5' RACE reads into MiXCR, producing one record per CDR3 protein. The data contain about 640,000 distinct CDR3 sequences, over 40% of them singletons.

This clonotype was obtained from an elderly man in good health. The sequenced sample consisted of blood. The chain uses TRBV28 and TRBJ2-7; 8 nucleotides match TRBD1. The CDR3 sequence is CASSRGQGRVDEQYF. As DNA, the CDR3 is TGTGCCAGCAGCCGCGGACAGGGCCGGGTGGACGAGCAGTACTTC.